The 7 T cell receptor beta chains below come from one sample, sequenced in a study of regulatory T cells in long-lasting Graves disease. Building the TCR beta libraries relied on iRepertoire HTBI primers, and CDR3 regions underwent Arm-PCR. TCRdb re-called the multiplex PCR reads through MiXCR, storing one row per CDR3 protein. This sample has about 660,000 distinct CDR3 sequences; around 30% occur once, and the top ten carry about two fifths. The time point was: persistent/refractory GD, antithyroid drugs over 5 years with positive TRAb. Isolated PBMC RNA provided the starting material for the TCR library. The sequencing here drew on peripheral blood mononuclear cells (PBMCs), taken when the disease was refractory, from a patient treated with antithyroid drugs. Every receptor here comes from a female donor with Graves disease.

The CDR3 here is CSVSLAESTYEQYF. For the CDR3, the DNA is TGCAGCGTTTCGCTAGCGGAATCTACCTACGAGCAGTACTTC. The V and J genes are TRBV29-1 and TRBJ2-7, with 7 bases that match TRBD2. The CDR3 is 14 residues long. V was pared by 5 bases and J by 2 bases, with 9 bases of the junction left unmatched. Per the germline V gene, CDR1 is SQVTM and CDR2 is ANQGSEA.

This clonotype has just a few counts. The chain is built from TRBV6-1 and TRBJ2-7, with a possible D match to TRBD1 (5 bases). CDR1 and CDR2 from the germline V gene are MNHNS and SASEGT. The CDR3 runs to 15 residues. V lost 1 base to trimming and J lost 7 bases, with 17 bases between them. Written as DNA, the CDR3 is TGTGCCAGCAGTGAAGTCCCGACAGACCTGGGGGAGCAGTACTTC. Encoded protein: CASSEVPTDLGEQYF.

This clonotype was observed a few times. The chain employs TRBV30 and TRBJ1-4; D remains ambiguous. Trimming pared 4 bases from V and 8 bases from J, leaving 11 bases between. The germline CDR1 and CDR2 sequences are GTSNPN and SVGIG (reference sequence). The CDR3 covers 12 residues. CDR3 sequence reads: CAWKPGGEKLFF. The CDR3 nucleotides are TGTGCCTGGAAGCCAGGTGGCGAAAAACTGTTTTTT. The complete variable domain, with remaining parts taken from reference TRBV30 and TRBJ1-4, reads SQTIHQWPATLVQPVGSPLSLECTVEGTSNPNLYWYRQAAGRGLQLLFYSVGIGQISSEVPQNLSASRPQDRQFILSSKKLLLSDSGFYLCAWKPGGEKLFFGSGTQLSVL.

This chain connects TRBV4-1 to TRBJ1-2; TRBD1 is a possible D gene (5 bases). CDR1 MGHRA and CDR2 YSYEKL come from the germline V gene. V shed 0 bases and J shed 1 base, with 9 bases lying between them. This CDR3 has 15 residues. This CDR3 reads CASSQDGAVNYGYTF. The CDR3 DNA follows: TGCGCCAGCAGCCAAGACGGGGCAGTTAACTATGGCTACACCTTC.

This clonotype has only a few counts. The chain has TRBV28 and TRBJ1-2; 7 bases line up with TRBD1. J lost 6 bases, V lost 5 bases, and 15 bases had no gene match. The CDR3 is made up of 16 amino acids. CDR1 is MDHEN, CDR2 SYDVKM, per germline. The CDR3 sequence: CASSPPGDSSLDGYTF. The DNA for the CDR3 is TGTGCCAGCAGTCCGCCGGGGGACAGTTCCCTTGATGGCTACACCTTC.

This clonotype was seen only a few times. The CDR3 nucleotides are TGCAGTGCTAGCCGAGTCACTACTGAAGCTTTCTTT. Translated: CSASRVTTEAFF. The genes are TRBV20-1 and TRBJ1-1; D ambiguous. The germline gives CDR1 DFQATT, CDR2 SNEGSKA (reference sequence). The CDR3 is 12 residues long. The V and J ends lost 3 bases and 5 bases respectively, with 10 bases between them.

The V and J genes are TRBV6-1 and TRBJ2-4, with D tentatively TRBD2 (6 bases). The CDR3 sequence is 14 residues long. With 6 bases removed from V and 5 bases from J, the gap between germline ends came to 14 bases. From germline, CDR1 is MNHNS and CDR2 SASEGT. CDR3 amino acids: CASRDGLIENIQYF. The CDR3, as DNA: TGTGCCAGCAGAGACGGACTAATCGAAAACATTCAGTACTTC.